This T cell receptor (beta chain) is drawn from a study of shared T cell receptors in the human thymus (dated by TCRdb to the early 2020s). Study-wide context: The study examined how self-reactive, shared T-cell receptor alpha chains are generated in the human thymus.

Libraries were built with the immunoSEQ multiplex PCR assay. Imported from immuneACCESS, the table was reduced by TCRdb to in-frame sequences with V and J called. These copies leave out some clones; in studies compared against another copy, an unresolved V gene accounts for under half, and the cause of the remainder is not known. Counted in this sample were about 380,000 clones; around 95% of them appeared once. Clones ranked in the top ten supply approximately 0.02% of the sample. In its sample, this clone was seen once. Its antigen is still unknown. No clone much larger than this one lies a single base away; base qualities are absent. The trim is 0 bases for V and 4 bases for J, with a gap of 6 bases between the germline ends. In the germline V gene, CDR1 corresponds to MGHDK and CDR2 to SYGVNS. The CDR3 contains 13 residues, cysteine and phenylalanine counted. Of all the DNA, just the CDR3 is kept, 39 bases in frame from base 1.

The V gene is TRBV25-1 and the J gene is TRBJ1-2; the D gene is not confidently resolved. The clonotype was recovered from a human donor. The sequenced sample consisted of thymocytes. Read as DNA, the sequence is TGTGCCAGCAGTGAATACCGATTCTATGGCTACACCTTC. This encodes CASSEYRFYGYTF.